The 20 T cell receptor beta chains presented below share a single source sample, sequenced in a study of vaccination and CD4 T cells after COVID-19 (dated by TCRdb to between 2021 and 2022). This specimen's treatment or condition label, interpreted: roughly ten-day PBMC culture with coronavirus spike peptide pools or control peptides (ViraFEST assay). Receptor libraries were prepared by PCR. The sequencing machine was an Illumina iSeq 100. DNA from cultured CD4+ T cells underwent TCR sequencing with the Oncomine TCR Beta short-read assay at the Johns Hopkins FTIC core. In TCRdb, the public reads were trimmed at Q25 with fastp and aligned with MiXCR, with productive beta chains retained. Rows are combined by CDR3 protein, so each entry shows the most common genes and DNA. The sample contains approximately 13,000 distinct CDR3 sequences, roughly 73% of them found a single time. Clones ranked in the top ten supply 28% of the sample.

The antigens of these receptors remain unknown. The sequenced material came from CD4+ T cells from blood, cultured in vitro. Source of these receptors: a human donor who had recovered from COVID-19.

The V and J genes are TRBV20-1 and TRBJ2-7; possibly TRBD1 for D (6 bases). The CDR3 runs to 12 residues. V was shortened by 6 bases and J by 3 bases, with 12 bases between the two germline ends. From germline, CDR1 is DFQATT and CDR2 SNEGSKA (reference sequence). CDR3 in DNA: TGCAGTGCCCCGGGACACTTCTACGAGCAGTACTTC. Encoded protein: CSAPGHFYEQYF.

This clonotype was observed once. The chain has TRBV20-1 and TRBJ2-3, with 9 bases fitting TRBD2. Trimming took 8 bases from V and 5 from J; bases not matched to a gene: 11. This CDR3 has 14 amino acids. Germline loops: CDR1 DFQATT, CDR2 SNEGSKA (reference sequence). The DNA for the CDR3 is TGCAGTAACCCTGGCGGGAGGGCCGGAGATACGCAGTATTTT. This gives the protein CSNPGGRAGDTQYF.

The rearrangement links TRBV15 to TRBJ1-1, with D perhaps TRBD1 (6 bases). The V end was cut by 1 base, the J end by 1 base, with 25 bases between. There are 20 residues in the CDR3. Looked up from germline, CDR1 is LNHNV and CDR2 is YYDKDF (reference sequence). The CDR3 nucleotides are TGTGCCACCAGCAGAGCACCGTGGAGAGGGACACCCCAGAGGAACACTGAAGCTTTCTTT. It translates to CATSRAPWRGTPQRNTEAFF.

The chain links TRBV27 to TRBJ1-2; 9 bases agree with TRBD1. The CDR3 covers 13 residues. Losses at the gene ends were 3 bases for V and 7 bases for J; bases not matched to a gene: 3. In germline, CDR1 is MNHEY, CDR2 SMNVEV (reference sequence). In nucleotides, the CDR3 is TGTGCCAGCAGTTTCTCGGACAGGGGTGGCTACACCTTC. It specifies CASSFSDRGGYTF.

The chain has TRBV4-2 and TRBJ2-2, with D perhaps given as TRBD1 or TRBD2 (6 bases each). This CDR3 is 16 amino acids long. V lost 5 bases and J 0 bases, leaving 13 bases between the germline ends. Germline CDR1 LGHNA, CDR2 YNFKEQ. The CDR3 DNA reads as TGTGCCAGCAGCGCCCGGAGGGGGTCGAACACCGGGGAGCTGTTTTTT. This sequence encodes CASSARRGSNTGELFF.

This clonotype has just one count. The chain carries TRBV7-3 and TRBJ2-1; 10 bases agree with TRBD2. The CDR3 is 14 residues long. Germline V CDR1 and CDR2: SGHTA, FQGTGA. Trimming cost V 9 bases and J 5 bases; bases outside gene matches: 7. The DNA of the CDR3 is TGTGCCAGTAAAGCGGGAGGGCGTCACAATGAGCAGTTCTTC. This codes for CASKAGGRHNEQFF.

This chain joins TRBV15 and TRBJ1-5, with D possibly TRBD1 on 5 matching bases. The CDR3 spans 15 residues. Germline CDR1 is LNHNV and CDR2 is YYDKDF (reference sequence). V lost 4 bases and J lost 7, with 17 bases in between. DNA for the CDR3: TGTGCCACCAGCACCCTCGGCCAGGGCCAACAGCCCCAGCATTTT. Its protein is CATSTLGQGQQPQHF.

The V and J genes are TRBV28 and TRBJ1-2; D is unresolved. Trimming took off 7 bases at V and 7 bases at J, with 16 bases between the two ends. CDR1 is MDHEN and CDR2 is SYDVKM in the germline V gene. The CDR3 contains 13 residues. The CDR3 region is CASTSGRTSGYTF. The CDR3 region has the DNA TGTGCCAGCACCAGTGGACGAACCTCTGGCTACACCTTC.

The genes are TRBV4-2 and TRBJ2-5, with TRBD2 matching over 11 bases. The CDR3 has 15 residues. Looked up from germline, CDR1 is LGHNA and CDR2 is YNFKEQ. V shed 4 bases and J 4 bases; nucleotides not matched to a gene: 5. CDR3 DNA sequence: TGTGCCAGCAGCCGGAGCCTAGCGGGAGGAGAGACCCAGTACTTC. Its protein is CASSRSLAGGETQYF.

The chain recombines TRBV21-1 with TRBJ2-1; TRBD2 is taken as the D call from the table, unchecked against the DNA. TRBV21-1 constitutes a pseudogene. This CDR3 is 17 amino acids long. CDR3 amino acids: CASSKCGGGVGYNEQFF. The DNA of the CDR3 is TGTGCCAGCAGCAAATGCGGGGGAGGAGTGGGTTACAATGAGCAGTTCTTC.

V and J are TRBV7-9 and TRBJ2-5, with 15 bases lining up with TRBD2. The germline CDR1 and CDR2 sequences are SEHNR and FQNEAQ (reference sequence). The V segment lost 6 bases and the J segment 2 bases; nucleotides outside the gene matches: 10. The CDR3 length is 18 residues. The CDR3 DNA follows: TGTGCCAGCAGACCAGGGACTAGCGGGAGGACACCGCAAGAGACCCAGTACTTC. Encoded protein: CASRPGTSGRTPQETQYF.

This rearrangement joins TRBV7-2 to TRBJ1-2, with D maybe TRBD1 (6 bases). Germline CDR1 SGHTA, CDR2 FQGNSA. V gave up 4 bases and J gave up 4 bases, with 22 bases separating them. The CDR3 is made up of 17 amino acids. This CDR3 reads CASSSRGSGALVYGYTF. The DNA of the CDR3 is TGTGCCAGCAGCTCAAGGGGGTCGGGGGCGCTTGTCTATGGCTACACCTTC.

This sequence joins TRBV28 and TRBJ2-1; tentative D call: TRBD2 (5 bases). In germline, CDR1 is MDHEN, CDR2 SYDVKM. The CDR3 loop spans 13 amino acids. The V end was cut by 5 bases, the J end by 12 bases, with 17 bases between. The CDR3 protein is CASSPVEGRRQFF. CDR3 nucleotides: TGTGCCAGCAGTCCCGTCGAGGGAAGACGGCAGTTCTTC. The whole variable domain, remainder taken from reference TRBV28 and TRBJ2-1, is DVKVTQSSRYLVKRTGEKVFLECVQDMDHENMFWYRQDPGLGLRLIYFSYDVKMKEKGDIPEGYSVSREKKERFSLILESASTNQTSMYLCASSPVEGRRQFFGPGTRLTVL.

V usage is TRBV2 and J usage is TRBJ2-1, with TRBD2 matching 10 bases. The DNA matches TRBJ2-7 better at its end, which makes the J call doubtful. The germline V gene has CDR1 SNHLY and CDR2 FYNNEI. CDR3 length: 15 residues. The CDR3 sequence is CASSESQREGYEQYF. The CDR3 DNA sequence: TGTGCCAGCAGTGAATCCCAGCGGGAGGGGTACGAGCAGTACTTC.

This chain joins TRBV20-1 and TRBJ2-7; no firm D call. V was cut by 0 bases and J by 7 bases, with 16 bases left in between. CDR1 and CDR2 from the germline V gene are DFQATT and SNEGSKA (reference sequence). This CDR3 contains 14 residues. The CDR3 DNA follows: TGCAGTGCTAGAGACAGTACCGGGCCGCCGGAGCAGTACTTC. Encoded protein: CSARDSTGPPEQYF.

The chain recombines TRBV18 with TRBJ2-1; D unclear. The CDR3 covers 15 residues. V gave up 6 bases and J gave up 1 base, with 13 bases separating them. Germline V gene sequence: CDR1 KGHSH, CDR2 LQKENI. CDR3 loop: CASSRGSGSYNEQFF. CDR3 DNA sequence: TGTGCCAGCTCCCGAGGATCCGGATCCTACAATGAGCAGTTCTTC.

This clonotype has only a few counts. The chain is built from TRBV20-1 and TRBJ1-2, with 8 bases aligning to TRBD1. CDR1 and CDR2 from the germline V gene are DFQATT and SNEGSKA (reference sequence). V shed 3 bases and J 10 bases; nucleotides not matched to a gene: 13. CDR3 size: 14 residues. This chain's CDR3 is CSASLRTGSLLYTF. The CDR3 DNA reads TGCAGTGCTAGTCTGCGGACAGGGAGTCTCCTCTACACCTTC.

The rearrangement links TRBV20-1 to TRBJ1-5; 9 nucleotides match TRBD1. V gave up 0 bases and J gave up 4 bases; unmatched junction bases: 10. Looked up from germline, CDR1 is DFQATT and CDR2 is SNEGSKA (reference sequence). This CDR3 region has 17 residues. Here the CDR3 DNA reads TGCAGTGCTAGAGATTTGGGACAGGGTTTGGCAAATCAGCCCCAGCATTTT. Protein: CSARDLGQGLANQPQHF.

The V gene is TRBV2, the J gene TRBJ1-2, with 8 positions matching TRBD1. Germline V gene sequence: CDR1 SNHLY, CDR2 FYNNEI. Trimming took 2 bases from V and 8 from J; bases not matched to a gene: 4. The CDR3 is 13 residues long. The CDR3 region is CASSEQGAGGYTF. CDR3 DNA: TGTGCCAGCAGTGAACAGGGGGCGGGCGGCTACACCTTC.

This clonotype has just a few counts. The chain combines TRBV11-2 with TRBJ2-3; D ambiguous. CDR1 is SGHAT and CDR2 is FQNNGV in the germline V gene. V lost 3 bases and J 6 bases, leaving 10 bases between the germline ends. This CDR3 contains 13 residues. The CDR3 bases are TGTGCCAGCAGCTTGCCCTCCGGGGATACGCAGTATTTT. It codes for CASSLPSGDTQYF.